Listed here are 24 T cell receptor beta chains from one sample, sequenced in a study of blood T cell repertoires in COVID-19. This table comes from immunoSEQ multiplex PCR, and its TCRdb copy is limited to in-frame clones, with some not included. The sample gives roughly 230,000 clones, approximately 80% of which show up once; 6% to 7% is in the top ten. Sequenced sample: peripheral blood. All receptors come from a woman aged 55-69 years with active or convalescent COVID-19.

The chain joins TRBV24-1 to TRBJ1-4; D gene unclear. The CDR3 runs 15 residues. The ends were cut back, 0 bases at V and 6 bases at J, with 10 bases in the middle. Germline V gives CDR1 KGHDR, CDR2 SFDVKD. Here the CDR3 DNA reads TGTGCCACCAGTGATTTGCGGAGTCCTGATGAAAAACTGTTTTTT. Translating gives CATSDLRSPDEKLFF.

This clone was detected once. The CDR3 sequence is CSPEGEWATNEKLFF. The CDR3 nucleotides are TGCAGCCCCGAGGGGGAGTGGGCTACTAATGAAAAACTGTTTTTT. The chain combines TRBV29-1 with TRBJ1-4; D might be TRBD1 (6 bases). The germline V gene has CDR1 SQVTM and CDR2 ANQGSEA. Trimming pared 8 bases from V and 2 bases from J, leaving 18 bases between. The CDR3 length is 15 residues.

This clone was found a few times. The chain is built from TRBV6-5 and TRBJ2-5; 9 positions agree with TRBD2. V dropped 1 base and J dropped 4; count of bases not matched to a gene: 4. Germline CDR1 MNHEY, CDR2 SVGAGI. The CDR3 is 15 residues long. The CDR3 region is CASSYLGLARETQYF. The CDR3 DNA reads as TGTGCCAGCAGTTACTTGGGACTAGCAAGAGAGACCCAGTACTTC.

Regarding this clone: Because the CDR3's place on the DNA is in doubt, the DNA is left out and the CDR3 is given as listed by TCRdb. The chain joins TRBV20-1 to TRBJ2-5; no DNA check was done on the table's D call, TRBD2. Germline V gene data show CDR1 as DFQATT and CDR2 as SNEGSKA (reference sequence). From its first to its last residue, the CDR3 has 18 amino acids. This CDR3 reads CSASGASGGGYFGETQYF.

The chain joins TRBV5-1 to TRBJ2-1; TRBD2 matches at 14 bases. The germline V gene encodes CDR1 SGHRS and CDR2 YFSETQ. The CDR3 consists of 17 residues. V shed 4 bases, J shed 8 bases, and the junction held 11 bases outside the gene matches. CDR3 residues: CASSVLSGTSGRDEQFF. DNA for the CDR3: TGCGCCAGCAGCGTCCTCTCCGGGACTAGCGGGAGAGATGAGCAGTTCTTC.

This sequence joins TRBV9 and TRBJ2-7; no clear D. Trimming removed 4 bases from V and 5 bases from J, with 13 bases in between. The length of the CDR3 is 13 residues. Germline V CDR1 and CDR2: SGDLS, YYNGEE. For the CDR3, the DNA is TGTGCCAGCAGCCCCGGTAGTTTGAACGAGCAGTACTTC. Translation gives CASSPGSLNEQYF.

This clone was seen only a few times. V is TRBV10-3 and J is TRBJ1-4; possible D gene TRBD1, 6 bases. The CDR3 sequence is 14 residues long. Germline CDR1 and CDR2: ENHRY and SYGVKD. The V gene lost 2 bases and the J gene lost 7 bases, with 11 bases spanning the gap. In DNA, the CDR3 is TGTGCCATCAGTGAGAGGGGGGGAACTGAAAAACTGTTTTTT. This codes for CAISERGGTEKLFF.

The chain is built from TRBV5-6 and TRBJ1-2; 9 bases align to TRBD1. Trimming removed 4 bases from V and 4 bases from J; junction bases left unmatched: 11. This CDR3 has 16 residues. Germline V gene lookup returns CDR1 SGHDT and CDR2 YYEEEE. This chain's CDR3 is CASSPGQGGFGYGYTF. The CDR3 DNA reads as TGTGCCAGCAGCCCGGGACAGGGAGGCTTTGGCTATGGCTACACCTTC.

The gene calls are TRBV7-2 and TRBJ2-1; D possibly corresponds to TRBD2 (5 bases). In germline, CDR1 is SGHTA, CDR2 FQGNSA. The CDR3 totals 14 residues. Trimming shortened V by 3 bases and J by 7 bases, and 13 bases separated the two germline ends. DNA for the CDR3: TGTGCCAGCAGCTTGGGCTATGAGGGAAATGAGCAGTTCTTC. It codes for CASSLGYEGNEQFF.

The V gene is TRBV7-6, the J gene TRBJ2-3; the D gene is possibly TRBD2 (5 bases). The CDR3 covers 14 residues. CDR1 SGHVS and CDR2 FNYEAQ come from the germline V gene. V was trimmed by 5 bases and J by 4 bases, leaving 13 bases between them. In DNA form, the CDR3 reads TGTGCCAGCAGCCCGACCGGGGTCCCAGATACGCAGTATTTT. Encoded protein: CASSPTGVPDTQYF. The full variable domain, rest sourced from reference TRBV7-6 and TRBJ2-3, is GAGVSQSPRYKVTKRGQDVALRCDPISGHVSLYWYRQALGQGPEFLTYFNYEAQQDKSGLPNDRFSAERPEGSISTLTIQRTEQRDSAMYRCASSPTGVPDTQYFGPGTRLTVL.

In this sample, this clone turned up many times. The chain links TRBV3-1 (or the pseudogene TRBV3-2) to TRBJ2-1; D perhaps matches TRBD1 (5 bases). V dropped 4 bases and J dropped 0 bases, with 13 bases sitting between them. CDR3 size: 16 residues. Per germline, CDR1 LGHDT and CDR2 YNNKEL (reference sequence). This CDR3 is CASSLHGASSYNEQFF. CDR3 in DNA: TGTGCCAGCAGCCTCCATGGGGCGAGCTCCTACAATGAGCAGTTCTTC.

The chain combines TRBV2 with TRBJ2-1; no firm D call. V was clipped by 5 bases and J by 8 bases, with 7 bases between them. CDR1 and CDR2 from the germline V gene are SNHLY and FYNNEI. This CDR3 is built from 11 residues. CDR3 loop: CASSLYDEQFF. Here the CDR3 DNA reads TGTGCCAGCAGTCTATATGATGAGCAGTTCTTC.

The CDR3 spells CASSPAGGNSPLHF. In nucleotides, the CDR3 is TGCGCCAGCAGCCCGGCGGGAGGAAATTCACCCCTCCACTTT. The V and J genes are TRBV5-1 and TRBJ1-6; D is uncertain. This CDR3 contains 14 residues. V dropped 4 bases and J dropped 7 bases, with 12 bases sitting between them. Germline V gives CDR1 SGHRS, CDR2 YFSETQ.

This clone was found once. The chain has TRBV7-8 and TRBJ1-2; TRBD1 aligns across 10 bases. CDR1 is SGHVS, CDR2 FQNEAQ, per germline. The trim removed 5 bases at V and 4 bases at J, leaving 4 bases unmatched. CDR3 length: 14 residues. CDR3 sequence: CASSPTGGTYGYTF. DNA of the CDR3: TGTGCCAGCAGCCCGACAGGGGGCACCTATGGCTACACCTTC.

The rearrangement joins TRBV10-3 to TRBJ2-5; 9 nucleotides line up with TRBD2. The CDR3 consists of 14 residues. CDR1 is ENHRY, CDR2 SYGVKD, per germline. V shed 3 bases and J 9 bases; nucleotides not matched to a gene: 8. The CDR3 DNA follows: TGTGCCATCAGTGAAAGACTAGCGGTGGAGGCCCAGTACTTC. Its translation: CAISERLAVEAQYF.

CDR3 loop: CASSTQSGRGIGELFF. CDR3 coding DNA: TGTGCCAGCAGCACCCAAAGCGGGAGGGGGATCGGGGAGCTGTTTTTT. This chain joins TRBV9 and TRBJ2-2, with 10 positions matching TRBD2. CDR3 length equals 16 residues. Unmatched junction bases numbered 10, after V lost 4 bases and J lost 7 bases. CDR1 SGDLS and CDR2 YYNGEE come from the germline V gene.

There are a few counts of this clone. The CDR3 here is CASSEAGGSNQPQHF. The CDR3 bases are TGTGCCAGCAGTGAAGCGGGGGGGAGCAATCAGCCCCAGCATTTT. The chain joins TRBV2 to TRBJ1-5; TRBD1 might be the D (5 bases). The CDR3 has 15 residues. Germline V lookup: CDR1 SNHLY, CDR2 FYNNEI. Trimming removed 0 bases from V and 1 base from J, with 7 bases in between.

V is TRBV28 and J is TRBJ2-2; TRBD1 matches 9 bases. V lost 4 bases to trimming and J lost 0 bases; unmatched junction nucleotides: 12. This CDR3 has 19 amino acids. The germline CDR1 and CDR2 sequences are MDHEN and SYDVKM. The chain's CDR3 is CASSSPGQGFIANTGELFF. In DNA, the CDR3 is TGTGCCAGCAGTTCTCCGGGACAGGGATTTATCGCGAACACCGGGGAGCTGTTTTTT.

The J gene is TRBJ1-4, the V gene TRBV5-3; TRBD1 agrees at 8 bases. TRBV5-3 is labeled an ORF, and its function is uncertain. Trimming took 3 bases from V and 14 from J; bases not matched to a gene: 18. CDR3 length: 16 amino acids. DNA of the CDR3: TGTGCCAGAAGCTCACCCTATTCGACAGGGGAGGAGCGTCTGTTTTTT. This encodes CARSSPYSTGEERLFF.

The rearrangement links TRBV7-2 to TRBJ2-1, with a possible D match to TRBD2 (5 bases). Germline CDR1 and CDR2: SGHTA and FQGNSA. Trimming pared 4 bases from V and 9 bases from J, leaving 19 bases between. The CDR3 runs 15 residues. CDR3 in DNA: TGTGCCAGCAGCTCCCGACAATACCCTAGCCCTGAGCAGTTCTTC. It yields the protein CASSSRQYPSPEQFF.

The genes are TRBV30 and TRBJ1-2; D is undetermined. V was trimmed by 0 bases and J by 8 bases, leaving 16 bases between them. The CDR3 length is 14 residues. CDR1 is GTSNPN and CDR2 is SVGIG in the germline V gene (reference sequence). The CDR3 DNA reads TGTGCCTGGAGTGTGCGGGCCTCCATAAGCGGCTACACCTTC. This translates into CAWSVRASISGYTF.

CDR3 nucleotide sequence: TGTGCCAGCAGTTTAGCGGGAGCTACCAATGAGCAGTTCTTC. Translating it yields CASSLAGATNEQFF. V and J are TRBV28 and TRBJ2-1; 7 positions match TRBD2. J lost 6 bases, V lost 2 bases, and 4 bases had no gene match. CDR3 length: 14 residues. The germline CDR1 and CDR2 sequences are MDHEN and SYDVKM.

V and J are TRBV11-3 and TRBJ2-5; TRBD2 aligns across 8 bases. The V gene end was trimmed by 5 bases and the J gene end by 5 bases; junction bases not matched to a gene: 10. The CDR3 length is 15 residues. CDR1 SGHNT and CDR2 YENEEA come from the germline V gene. The CDR3 bases are TGTGCCAGCAGCCTAACAGGACTAGCAGGGGAGACCCAGTACTTC. Residues: CASSLTGLAGETQYF.

The chain joins TRBV5-1 to TRBJ2-7, with D perhaps matching TRBD1 (6 bases). V was trimmed by 2 bases and J by 6 bases, leaving 15 bases between them. This CDR3 has 14 amino acids. Germline CDR1 and CDR2: SGHRS and YFSETQ. The DNA for the CDR3 is TGCGCCAGCAGCTTCGGGGACACCAGCTCCGAGCAGTACGTC. It is translated as CASSFGDTSSEQYV.